This T cell receptor beta chain was retrieved from a study of blood T cell repertoires in COVID-19. On the study more broadly: In each case, the material was cDNA or gDNA derived from T cells, B-cell-depleted T cells, or PBMCs.

The CDR3 length is 15 residues. Deletions cut 7 bases from V and 7 bases from J, with 17 bases between. Germline V gene sequence: CDR1 WSHSY, CDR2 SAAADI. Membership in each cohort depended on participant-reported clinical history. Original data processing: Reference gene primer amplification gave nucleated cell count estimates. Libraries were prepared by immunoSEQ multiplex PCR; TCRdb keeps only in-frame clonotypes and omits some of them. Clone size and the V and J calls come from that table; the DNA yielded D and trimming. The data contain under 150,000 clones, approximately 84% of them seen just once; the ten biggest clones take up roughly 3.7%.

The chain has TRBV10-2 and TRBJ1-6; TRBD1 is a possible D gene (6 bases). This TCR was recovered from a man between 50 and 59 years old in a cohort exposed to, infected with or recovered from COVID-19 (not recorded which). The sample comprised PBMCs or T cells enriched from blood (not recorded which). The CDR3 bases are TGCGCCAGCAAAGGGGGAACCGCGAGCAATTCACCCCTCCACTTT. Translating gives CASKGGTASNSPLHF.